This T cell receptor beta chain was found in a study of post-analysis software for immune sequencing data. Study results and limitations: Relative to controls, patients had roughly five TRBV segments at higher frequency, with TRBV5-6, TRBV5-1 and TRBV20-1 among these.

Carried by the TCR beta cDNA libraries were unique molecular identifiers. Input of roughly 1 to 11 million T cells yielded roughly 530,000 cDNA molecules. MiXCR, applied by TCRdb to the PCR reads, yields one record per CDR3 protein. This sample yields approximately 630,000 distinct CDR3 sequences, of which approximately 60% are seen a single time; 10% to 12% belongs to the top ten. In regard to this clonotype: Antigen specificity is unknown.

V trimming: 4 bases; J trimming: 4 bases; junction bases outside the gene matches: 7. CDR1 and CDR2 from the germline V gene are SGHDN and FVKESK. The CDR3 totals 15 residues. This sequence was found in a girl aged 2 to 9 with multiple sclerosis. The chain has TRBV14 and TRBJ2-5; 9 bases are a match to TRBD2. Material: blood. The chain's CDR3 is CASSPQRGAGETQYF. The DNA for the CDR3 is TGTGCCAGCAGCCCTCAGCGGGGGGCGGGAGAGACCCAGTACTTC.